This TCR beta chain was obtained from a study of blood T cell repertoires in COVID-19. Study-wide context: COVID-19 samples from acute and convalescent phases originated in the United States, Italy and Spain. The analysed material was cDNA or gDNA that came from T cells, B-cell-depleted T cells, or PBMCs.

Per the authors' pipeline: It was from reference gene primer amplification that nucleated cell counts were estimated. The protocol was immunoSEQ multiplex PCR, while the TCRdb copy is restricted to in-frame clones and leaves out a portion. V and J calls and clone size come straight from that table; D and trimming were deduced from the DNA. The table includes 80,000 to 95,000 clones, about four fifths detected once. With 7 bases removed from V and 3 bases from J, the gap between germline ends came to 15 bases. This CDR3 is 14 amino acids long. CDR1 is MNHEY, CDR2 SVGAGI, per germline. Sequencing was carried out using peripheral blood. The rearrangement uses TRBV6-5 and TRBJ1-2; weak D call: TRBD1 (5 bases). The source is an elderly woman with acute or convalescent COVID-19. The DNA of the CDR3 is TGTGCCAGCATAAGAGGGTGGGACTACTATGGCTACACCTTC. It encodes CASIRGWDYYGYTF.